This T cell receptor (beta chain) was profiled in a study of CD8 T cells in ankylosing spondylitis. TCRdb re-called the 5' RACE reads through MiXCR, storing one row per CDR3 protein. The data show about 200,000 distinct CDR3 sequences, around 13% seen once. Findings and caveats of the study: Typical of ankylosing spondylitis blood, it appeared, was a TCR beta motif of several highly homologous variants.

The CDR3 length is 16 residues. The germline V gene encodes CDR1 SGHDT and CDR2 YYEEEE. The V gene lost 4 bases and the J gene lost 0 bases, with 14 bases spanning the gap. This clonotype came up a few times. The antigen is not known. The sequencing sample was made of blood, either unsorted or a sorted T cell fraction (not recorded which). The source of this sequence is a male donor with ankylosing spondylitis or in good health (not recorded which). The V and J genes are TRBV5-6 and TRBJ2-1; TRBD2 is a possible D gene (5 bases). DNA of the CDR3: TGTGCCAGCAGCCCTTTCCGGGGTAGCTCCTACAATGAGCAGTTCTTC. This translates into CASSPFRGSSYNEQFF.